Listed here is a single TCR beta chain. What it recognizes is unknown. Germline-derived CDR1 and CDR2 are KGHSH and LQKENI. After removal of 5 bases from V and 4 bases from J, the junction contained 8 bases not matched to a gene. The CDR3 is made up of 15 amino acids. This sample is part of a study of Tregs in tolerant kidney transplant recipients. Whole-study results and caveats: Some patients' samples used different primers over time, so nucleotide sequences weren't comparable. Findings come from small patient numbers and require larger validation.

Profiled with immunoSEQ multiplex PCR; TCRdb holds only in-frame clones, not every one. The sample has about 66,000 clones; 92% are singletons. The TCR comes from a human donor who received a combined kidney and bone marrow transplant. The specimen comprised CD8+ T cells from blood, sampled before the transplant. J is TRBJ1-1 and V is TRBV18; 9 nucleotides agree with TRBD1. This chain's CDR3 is CASSTSTGQGTEAFF. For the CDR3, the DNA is TGTGCCAGCTCAACTTCAACGGGACAGGGCACTGAAGCTTTCTTT. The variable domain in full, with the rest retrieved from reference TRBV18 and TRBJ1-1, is NAGVMQNPRHLVRRRGQEARLRCSPMKGHSHVYWYRQLPEEGLKFMVYLQKENIIDESGMPKERFSAEFPKEGPSILRIQQVVRGDSAAYFCASSTSTGQGTEAFFGQGTRLTVV.